These T cell receptor beta chains were read from a single sample in a study of blood T cells in healthy people across ages. Using its own MiXCR run on the 5' RACE reads, TCRdb lists one record per CDR3 protein. The sample holds roughly 800,000 distinct CDR3 sequences; under 30% are singletons and the top ten take 3%. The data were also submitted as part of a second study, on T cells of mothers and their children.

Sequencing used blood. The receptors stem from a boy younger than 18 in good health. CDR3s include the opening cysteine and the closing phenylalanine or tryptophan. The order of the fields is clone size, J gene, V gene, D gene, CDR3 protein, CDR3 DNA. D genes are given only for firm matches. Clone sizes are given selectively: once, few, many, or a class where the clone is expanded.

clone size: many
J gene: TRBJ2-7
V gene: TRBV29-1
D gene: -
CDR3 protein: CSVGWLGTYEQYF
CDR3 DNA: TGCAGCGTCGGATGGCTCGGGACGTACGAGCAGTACTTC

clone size: -
J gene: TRBJ2-5
V gene: TRBV7-3
D gene: TRBD2
CDR3 protein: CASSPYGRGVPGETQYF
CDR3 DNA: TGTGCCAGCAGCCCCTATGGGCGGGGGGTACCTGGAGAGACCCAGTACTTC

clone size: -
J gene: TRBJ2-1
V gene: TRBV11-2
D gene: TRBD2
CDR3 protein: CASSLAVAGPNEQFF
CDR3 DNA: TGTGCCAGCAGCTTAGCGGTAGCGGGGCCCAATGAGCAGTTCTTC

clone size: -
J gene: TRBJ2-5
V gene: TRBV4-2
D gene: TRBD2
CDR3 protein: CASSQTERGGWVGKAQYF
CDR3 DNA: TGTGCCAGCAGCCAGACCGAGCGGGGGGGTTGGGTCGGAAAGGCCCAGTACTTC

clone size: -
J gene: TRBJ2-5
V gene: TRBV20-1
D gene: TRBD2
CDR3 protein: CSAVGKAGAEETQYF
CDR3 DNA: TGCAGTGCTGTAGGTAAAGCGGGGGCCGAAGAGACCCAGTACTTC

clone size: -
J gene: TRBJ2-4
V gene: TRBV28
D gene: TRBD2
CDR3 protein: CASSNNFGTTGF
CDR3 DNA: TGTGCCAGCAGTAATAATTTCGGGACTACTGGCTTC

clone size: -
J gene: TRBJ2-1
V gene: TRBV7-6
D gene: -
CDR3 protein: CASSLAQWRRSYNEQFF
CDR3 DNA: TGTGCCAGCAGCTTAGCGCAGTGGAGACGCTCCTACAATGAGCAGTTCTTC

clone size: few
J gene: TRBJ2-5
V gene: TRBV5-5
D gene: TRBD2
CDR3 protein: CASSLETSGGETQYF
CDR3 DNA: TGTGCCAGCAGCTTGGAGACTAGCGGGGGAGAGACCCAGTACTTC

clone size: few
J gene: TRBJ2-1
V gene: TRBV4-1
D gene: TRBD2
CDR3 protein: CASSQGPVAGSGAEQFF
CDR3 DNA: TGCGCCAGCAGCCAAGGCCCCGTAGCGGGGAGCGGGGCCGAGCAGTTCTTC

clone size: many
J gene: TRBJ1-4
V gene: TRBV5-1
D gene: -
CDR3 protein: CASSAGSPQGEKLFF
CDR3 DNA: TGCGCCAGCAGCGCAGGGAGTCCTCAAGGTGAAAAACTGTTTTTT

clone size: few
J gene: TRBJ2-2
V gene: TRBV5-1
D gene: -
CDR3 protein: CASKVKDAGELFF
CDR3 DNA: TGCGCCAGCAAGGTAAAGGACGCCGGGGAGCTGTTTTTT

clone size: -
J gene: TRBJ2-2
V gene: TRBV4-2
D gene: TRBD2
CDR3 protein: CASSQVGLAGVPSNTGELFF
CDR3 DNA: TGTGCCAGCAGCCAAGTTGGACTAGCGGGGGTTCCCTCGAACACCGGGGAGCTGTTTTTT

clone size: -
J gene: TRBJ2-5
V gene: TRBV7-9
D gene: -
CDR3 protein: CASSTLPWTSRETQYF
CDR3 DNA: TGTGCCAGCAGCACCCTACCCTGGACAAGTAGGGAGACCCAGTACTTC

clone size: few
J gene: TRBJ2-7
V gene: TRBV25-1
D gene: -
CDR3 protein: CASSEDGPYEQYF
CDR3 DNA: TGTGCCAGCAGTGAAGACGGGCCCTACGAGCAGTACTTC

clone size: -
J gene: TRBJ2-3
V gene: TRBV29-1
D gene: -
CDR3 protein: CSVEDLGGVSTDTQYF
CDR3 DNA: TGCAGCGTTGAAGATCTTGGCGGGGTTAGCACAGATACGCAGTATTTT

clone size: -
J gene: TRBJ1-2
V gene: TRBV20-1
D gene: -
CDR3 protein: CSALPDNGASYGYTF
CDR3 DNA: TGCAGTGCTCTACCGGACAATGGGGCCTCCTATGGCTACACCTTC

clone size: -
J gene: TRBJ1-6
V gene: TRBV7-2
D gene: -
CDR3 protein: CASSWGPRGSYNSPLHF
CDR3 DNA: TGTGCCAGCAGCTGGGGACCGCGGGGTTCCTATAATTCACCCCTCCACTTT